These T cell receptor beta chains were read from a single sample in a study of blood T cell repertoires in COVID-19. The protocol was immunoSEQ multiplex PCR, while the TCRdb copy is restricted to in-frame clones and leaves out a portion. The repertoire consists of around 250,000 clones, with about nine tenths occurring once and the leading ten covering around 15%. The sequencing input was PBMCs or T cells enriched from blood (not recorded which). The receptors originated from a man aged 18 to 29 who had recovered from COVID-19. Both conserved end residues are part of each CDR3. A row's size may be missing; if present it is once, few, many or a size class.

NA | TRBV12-3/TRBV12-4 | CASSPGGTEAFF
NA | TRBV3-1/TRBV3-2 | CASSSRPQGGGGYTF
NA | TRBV6-5 | CASSPGGTGYTF
few | TRBV3-1/TRBV3-2 | CASMNGGAGGELFF
NA | TRBV30 | CAWSSGKGRGYTF
NA | TRBV30 | CAWSVKTYSGSNQPQHF
once | TRBV7-9 | CASSPGGYNEKLFF
few | TRBV2 | CASIEETGNSPLHF
NA | TRBV5-1 | CASSQGQGYNSPLHF
NA | TRBV13 | CASSLTPREAFF
NA | TRBV2 | CASSILQGAPNEKLFF
NA | TRBV5-6 | CASTIGSSYNSPLHF
NA | TRBV3-1/TRBV3-2 | CASSHGGTNTGELFF
NA | TRBV7-9 | CASSLVGRTQETQYF
few | TRBV12-5 | CASGLTGDNQPQHF
NA | TRBV12-3/TRBV12-4 | CASSLVRYEQYF
NA | TRBV6-5 | CASTPLDRVTEAFF
NA | TRBV4-1 | CASSDRVDYGYTF
NA | TRBV11-2 | CASSFPAEEKLFF
NA | TRBV20-1 | CSANDGGAWNEQFF
once | TRBV10-3 | CAISLLAGSSYEQYF
NA | TRBV3-1/TRBV3-2 | CASSQALTGGAFGSPLHF
NA | TRBV19 | CASSSLGEGNQPQHF